A single sample gave rise to the 29 T cell receptor beta chains below, sequenced in a study of T-cell reconstitution after alpha-beta-depleted transplantation in children. No antigen is known for these receptors. For TCRbeta, the library was prepared with unique molecular identifiers. In TCRdb, the PCR reads were re-called with MiXCR into one record per CDR3 protein. The repertoire holds about 300,000 distinct CDR3 sequences, with less than 9.5% as singletons. Whole-study results and caveats: At one year after transplant, newly produced T cells mostly accounted for T-cell counts and diversity.

This sample comprised peripheral blood, obtained 360 days after TCRalphabeta/CD19-depleted stem cell transplant. These receptors came from a female patient aged 2-15 years who had a stem cell transplant for Fanconi anemia, so the T cells may come from the graft donor.

In this sample, this clonotype turned up many times. The chain links TRBV12-3 or TRBV12-4 to TRBJ2-7; 10 bases map to TRBD2. This CDR3 is 16 amino acids long. Unmatched junction bases numbered 11, after V lost 5 bases and J lost 4 bases. CDR3 nucleotide sequence: TGTGCCAGCAGTATATATAGCGGGGGGACCAATTACGAGCAGTACTTC. Protein: CASSIYSGGTNYEQYF.

This chain links TRBV6-1 with TRBJ1-1; tentatively, D is TRBD1 (5 bases). From germline, CDR1 is MNHNS and CDR2 SASEGT. With 5 bases removed from V and 4 bases from J, the gap between germline ends came to 14 bases. This CDR3 has 14 residues. The DNA for the CDR3 is TGTGCCAGCAGTCCCCGGGGGTGGGCCACTGAAGCTTTCTTT. Residues: CASSPRGWATEAFF.

This clonotype was counted at least ten times. The gene calls are TRBV3-1 and TRBJ2-7, with D uncertain. Per the germline V gene, CDR1 is LGHDT and CDR2 is YNNKEL (reference sequence). V was cut by 2 bases and J by 8 bases, with 7 bases left in between. The CDR3 totals 11 residues. CDR3 sequence: CASSQRSKQYF. For the CDR3, the DNA is TGTGCCAGCAGCCAAAGGTCAAAGCAGTACTTC.

V usage is TRBV9 and J usage is TRBJ1-3; D gene unclear. The CDR3 has 14 amino acids. CDR1 and CDR2 (germline): SGDLS, YYNGEE. The V gene lost 0 bases and the J gene lost 7 bases, with 11 bases spanning the gap. The CDR3 loop reads CASSVGGPANTIYF. Written as DNA, the CDR3 is TGTGCCAGCAGCGTAGGTGGACCGGCGAACACCATATATTTT.

This clonotype occurred many times. The chain has TRBV29-1 and TRBJ2-3, with D hard to call. Trimming removed 4 bases from V and 4 bases from J, with 33 bases in between. The germline V gene has CDR1 SQVTM and CDR2 ANQGSEA. CDR3 size: 20 residues. The CDR3 is CSVGRPMKILSRLASDTQYF. CDR3 DNA sequence: TGCAGCGTTGGCCGGCCGATGAAGATACTGAGCCGCCTGGCGTCAGATACGCAGTATTTT.

This clonotype was recorded at least ten times. The rearrangement links TRBV20-1 to TRBJ1-1, with TRBD1 matching over 7 bases. CDR1 and CDR2 from the germline V gene are DFQATT and SNEGSKA (reference sequence). Germline trimming cut 2 bases from V and 7 bases from J; bases unmatched to any gene: 4. This CDR3 has 12 residues. DNA for the CDR3: TGCAGTGCTAGATCGACAGGGCTTGAAGCTTTCTTT. It codes for CSARSTGLEAFF.

This clonotype was seen a handful of times. This chain uses TRBV4-1 with TRBJ1-5; 8 bases fit TRBD1. Looked up from germline, CDR1 is MGHRA and CDR2 is YSYEKL. The junction had 9 bases not matched to a gene; V was cut back by 5 bases and J by 6 bases. The CDR3 is 15 residues long. This CDR3 reads CASSRATGVGQPQHF. The CDR3 coding sequence is TGCGCCAGCAGCAGAGCGACAGGGGTCGGTCAGCCCCAGCATTTT.

In DNA, the CDR3 is TGTGCCAGCACAAAGGACAACCTTTTCTCCTACGAGCAGTACTTC. The encoded protein is CASTKDNLFSYEQYF. This chain connects TRBV5-6 to TRBJ2-7; possibly TRBD1 for D (5 bases). V was trimmed by 6 bases and J by 0 bases, leaving 16 bases between them. The CDR3 has 15 residues. Germline CDR1 and CDR2: SGHDT and YYEEEE.

This clonotype occurred many times. The rearrangement uses TRBV7-2 and TRBJ2-7, with TRBD1 matching 8 bases. Germline CDR1 is SGHTA and CDR2 is FQGNSA. CDR3 length equals 14 residues. J lost 6 bases, V lost 1 base, and 5 bases had no gene match. This chain's CDR3 is CASSLVGTGFEQYF. The CDR3 bases are TGTGCCAGCAGCTTAGTGGGGACAGGTTTCGAGCAGTACTTC.

This clonotype was seen repeatedly, ten times or more. The chain is built from TRBV20-1 and TRBJ1-6; D remains unclear. Between the trimmed V and J ends, which lost 5 bases and 7 bases, there was a span of 12 bases. The CDR3 has 13 amino acids. Per germline, CDR1 DFQATT and CDR2 SNEGSKA (reference sequence). This CDR3 reads CSAQVVLNSPLHF. The CDR3 DNA follows: TGCAGTGCTCAAGTCGTTTTGAATTCACCCCTCCACTTT.

There are a few counts of this clonotype. The chain recombines TRBV30 with TRBJ2-7, with 12 bases lining up with TRBD2. The ends lost 2 bases at V and 3 bases at J; junction bases unmatched: 2. Looked up from germline, CDR1 is GTSNPN and CDR2 is SVGIG (reference sequence). This CDR3 has 14 amino acids. The CDR3 bases are TGTGCCTGGAGTCGACTAGCGGGGGTCTACGAGCAGTACTTC. This gives the protein CAWSRLAGVYEQYF.

This chain links TRBV15 with TRBJ1-1, with 9 bases aligning to TRBD1. This CDR3 region has 13 residues. CDR1 and CDR2 from the germline V gene are LNHNV and YYDKDF (reference sequence). V shed 4 bases and J 11 bases; nucleotides not matched to a gene: 8. CDR3 region: CATSTRTGEKAFF. Here the CDR3 DNA reads TGTGCCACCAGCACCAGGACAGGGGAGAAGGCTTTCTTT. Full variable domain (missing parts from reference TRBV15 and TRBJ1-1): DAMVIQNPRYQVTQFGKPVTLSCSQTLNHNVMYWYQQKSSQAPKLLFHYYDKDFNNEADTPDNFQSRRPNTSFCFLDIRSPGLGDTAMYLCATSTRTGEKAFFGQGTRLTVV.

The rearrangement uses TRBV14 and TRBJ2-7, with D unresolved. The V and J ends lost 3 bases and 4 bases respectively, with 10 bases between them. Germline V CDR1 and CDR2: SGHDN, FVKESK. CDR3 length: 13 amino acids. CDR3 amino acids: CASSQNPAYEQYF. The CDR3 DNA reads TGTGCCAGCAGCCAGAACCCGGCTTACGAGCAGTACTTC.

In DNA, the CDR3 is TGTGCCAGCACAACGGCCAGGGGGACCCATCAGCCCCAGCATTTT. Residues: CASTTARGTHQPQHF. V and J are TRBV6-2 or TRBV6-3 and TRBJ1-5; the match to TRBD1 covers 7 bases. CDR3 length equals 15 residues. J lost 5 bases, V lost 7 bases, and 11 bases had no gene match. Germline-derived CDR1 and CDR2 are MNHEY and SVGEGT.

This clonotype has a count of ten or more. V is TRBV28 and J is TRBJ1-1; the D gene is possibly TRBD1 (6 bases). V lost 2 bases to trimming and J lost 5 bases, with 9 bases between them. This CDR3 region has 13 residues. CDR1 is MDHEN and CDR2 is SYDVKM in the germline V gene. CDR3 DNA sequence: TGTGCCAGCAGTTTACAGGGGCAAACTGAAGCTTTCTTT. It translates to CASSLQGQTEAFF. Combining the CDR3 with reference TRBV28 and TRBJ1-1 gives the whole variable domain DVKVTQSSRYLVKRTGEKVFLECVQDMDHENMFWYRQDPGLGLRLIYFSYDVKMKEKGDIPEGYSVSREKKERFSLILESASTNQTSMYLCASSLQGQTEAFFGQGTRLTVV.

This sequence joins TRBV18 and TRBJ2-1; tentatively, D is TRBD2 (8 bases). This CDR3 has 16 residues. Looked up from germline, CDR1 is KGHSH and CDR2 is LQKENI. The V gene lost 2 bases and the J gene lost 3 bases, with 14 bases spanning the gap. Here the CDR3 reads CASSPLAGQIYNEQFF. The CDR3 DNA reads as TGTGCCAGCTCACCATTAGCGGGACAGATCTACAATGAGCAGTTCTTC.

The chain couples TRBV30 to TRBJ1-2; possibly TRBD1 for D (6 bases). V shed 4 bases and J shed 6 bases, with 12 bases lying between them. Per germline, CDR1 GTSNPN and CDR2 SVGIG (reference sequence). This CDR3 is 12 amino acids long. CDR3: CAWTSGAHGYTF. The CDR3, as DNA: TGTGCCTGGACCTCAGGGGCGCATGGCTACACCTTC.

This clonotype was found a few times. This CDR3 is CAISPTGGNALYGYTF. The CDR3 bases are TGTGCCATCAGCCCCACGGGGGGGAATGCACTCTATGGCTACACCTTC. This chain links TRBV10-3 with TRBJ1-2; perhaps TRBD1 as D (5 bases). The germline gives CDR1 ENHRY, CDR2 SYGVKD. CDR3 length: 16 amino acids. V lost 6 bases, J lost 4 bases, and 21 bases lay in between.

This clonotype was seen at least ten times. The V call is TRBV5-1, the J call TRBJ1-5; D may be TRBD1 (6 bases). V was cut by 1 base and J by 7 bases, with 12 bases left in between. The CDR3 loop spans 14 amino acids. Looked up from germline, CDR1 is SGHRS and CDR2 is YFSETQ. CDR3 sequence (DNA): TGCGCCAGCAGCTTGTCGGCAGGGGTCCAGCCCCAGCATTTT. Translating it yields CASSLSAGVQPQHF. Full variable domain (missing parts from reference TRBV5-1 and TRBJ1-5): KAGVTQTPRYLIKTRGQQVTLSCSPISGHRSVSWYQQTPGQGLQFLFEYFSETQRNKGNFPGRFSGRQFSNSRSEMNVSTLELGDSALYLCASSLSAGVQPQHFGDGTRLSIL.

This clonotype was counted ten times or more. V is TRBV5-1 and J is TRBJ1-3; 8 bases fit TRBD1. The CDR3 extends over 18 amino acids. The V gene's germline CDR1 is SGHRS and CDR2 YFSETQ. V dropped 0 bases and J dropped 2; count of bases not matched to a gene: 10. CDR3 in DNA: TGCGCCAGCAGCTTGGCCGCCCTACAGGGGGATACTGGAAACACCATATATTTT. Translation: CASSLAALQGDTGNTIYF.

This sequence joins TRBV28 and TRBJ2-7; D is perhaps TRBD1 (6 bases). From germline, CDR1 is MDHEN and CDR2 SYDVKM. The V gene lost 6 bases and the J gene lost 3 bases, with 15 bases spanning the gap. The CDR3 is 14 residues long. In DNA form, the CDR3 reads TGTGCCAGCAGCAGACAGGAGACTTACTACGAGCAGTACGTC. It encodes CASSRQETYYEQYV.

This clonotype was counted ten times or more. The chain links TRBV27 to TRBJ2-7, with D maybe TRBD1 (6 bases). In germline, CDR1 is MNHEY, CDR2 SMNVEV (reference sequence). The CDR3 has 15 residues. Trimming took 0 bases from V and 2 from J, leaving 11 bases between them. CDR3 coding DNA: TGTGCCAGCAGTTTATCGGCAGGGGCCCCCTACGAGCAGTACTTC. It is translated as CASSLSAGAPYEQYF.

This clonotype showed up many times. The chain employs TRBV20-1 and TRBJ2-3; 12 nucleotides agree with TRBD2. CDR3 length: 16 residues. Losses at the gene ends were 0 bases for V and 5 bases for J; bases not matched to a gene: 6. Germline loops: CDR1 DFQATT, CDR2 SNEGSKA (reference sequence). CDR3 protein: CSARDLAGGPRDTQYF. The CDR3 DNA is TGCAGTGCTAGAGACCTAGCGGGGGGGCCGAGAGATACGCAGTATTTT.

The rearrangement links TRBV3-1 to TRBJ2-2; the D gene could be TRBD1 or TRBD2 (6 bases each). V was shortened by 6 bases and J by 9 bases, with 20 bases between the two germline ends. CDR1 is LGHDT, CDR2 YNNKEL, per germline (reference sequence). The CDR3 consists of 15 residues. The CDR3 is CASRPRGARARELFF. CDR3 nucleotide sequence: TGTGCCAGCAGACCTAGGGGGGCGCGGGCCAGGGAGCTGTTTTTT.

In this sample, this clonotype turned up a few times. This sequence joins TRBV5-1 and TRBJ1-6, with 7 bases aligning to TRBD1. This CDR3 is built from 17 residues. Germline CDR1 and CDR2: SGHRS and YFSETQ. The V segment lost 1 base and the J segment 1 base; nucleotides outside the gene matches: 5. The DNA of the CDR3 is TGCGCCAGCAGCTTGTCGACAGGGTCATCCTATAATTCACCCCTCCACTTT. Translation: CASSLSTGSSYNSPLHF. Full variable domain (missing parts from reference TRBV5-1 and TRBJ1-6): KAGVTQTPRYLIKTRGQQVTLSCSPISGHRSVSWYQQTPGQGLQFLFEYFSETQRNKGNFPGRFSGRQFSNSRSEMNVSTLELGDSALYLCASSLSTGSSYNSPLHFGNGTRLTVT.

This clonotype was recorded at least ten times. DNA of the CDR3: TGTGCCAGCCTAAAGCCGGTGGGTGGCATGAACACTGAAGCTTTCTTT. Protein sequence: CASLKPVGGMNTEAFF. V gene TRBV6-5 combines with J gene TRBJ1-1; no clear D. CDR3 length equals 16 residues. With 8 bases removed from V and 0 bases from J, the gap between germline ends came to 19 bases. The V gene's germline CDR1 is MNHEY and CDR2 SVGAGI.

This clonotype has just a few counts. CDR3 coding DNA: TGTGCCAGCAGCGAATCCCGGACCGGTTATCAGCCCCAGCATTTT. Amino acid sequence: CASSESRTGYQPQHF. This chain links TRBV6-1 with TRBJ1-5, with D unclear. The CDR3 has 15 residues. V lost 6 bases and J lost 5, with 17 bases in between. From germline, CDR1 is MNHNS and CDR2 SASEGT.

CDR3 residues: CASSPTVNLGSYEQYF. The CDR3 nucleotides read TGTGCCAGCTCACCGACCGTCAACTTGGGCTCCTACGAGCAGTACTTC. The genes are TRBV18 and TRBJ2-7; D remains ambiguous. Looked up from germline, CDR1 is KGHSH and CDR2 is LQKENI. The ends were cut back, 3 bases at V and 0 bases at J, with 15 bases in the middle. The CDR3 runs to 16 residues.

At least ten counts were recorded for this clonotype. For the CDR3, the DNA is TGTGCCAGCAGTTTATTTCTGCAGGAGGGAGGCGTGGGCACTGAAGCTTTCTTT. It specifies CASSLFLQEGGVGTEAFF. The V call is TRBV12-3 or TRBV12-4, the J call TRBJ1-1; D not resolved. The CDR3 covers 18 residues. Trimming took 2 bases from V and 4 from J, leaving 23 bases between them.